These 22 T cell receptor beta chains share one sample of origin, sequenced in a study of shared clonotypes between healthy human individuals. Here immunoSEQ multiplex PCR was the method, and the copy in TCRdb shows in-frame clones only, minus some. The sample contains about 1.5 million clones, under 99% of which appear only once. The sample was naive CD4+ T cells sorted from blood. The subset denotes: CD45RA+ positively selected. Receptors were obtained from a man aged 25-45 years in good health.

In its sample, this clone was seen once. Other DNA sequences in the same sample also yield this CDR3. The chain uses TRBV28 and TRBJ1-3; D ambiguous. The CDR3 is 13 amino acids. Germline CDR1 reads MDHEN; CDR2 reads SYDVKM. V was cut by 5 bases and J by 1 base, with 6 bases left in between. DNA of the CDR3: TGTGCCAGCAGTACGGGTTCTGGAAACACCATATATTTT. Translation: CASSTGSGNTIYF.

The chain carries TRBV7-9 and TRBJ2-2; tentatively, D is TRBD1 or TRBD2 (5 bases each). Germline V gene sequence: CDR1 SEHNR, CDR2 FQNEAQ (reference sequence). The CDR3 totals 15 residues. V shed 0 bases and J shed 6 bases, with 11 bases lying between them. The CDR3 nucleotides are TGTGCCAGCAGCTTAGCCAGGGACGGATCCGGGGAGCTGTTTTTT. It encodes CASSLARDGSGELFF.

The chain uses TRBV14 and TRBJ2-5; D gene unclear. The CDR3 is 12 residues long. Germline V gene data show CDR1 as SGHDN and CDR2 as FVKESK. V was shortened by 1 base and J by 3 bases, with 3 bases between the two germline ends. CDR3 sequence: CASSQGEETQYF. The CDR3 DNA follows: TGTGCCAGCAGCCAAGGTGAAGAGACCCAGTACTTC.

In the case of this clone: Within the sample, other DNA sequences also encode this same CDR3. CDR3: CASSLRGHSNQPQHF. The CDR3 coding sequence is TGTGCCAGCAGCTTGCGGGGCCATAGCAATCAGCCCCAGCATTTT. The rearrangement joins TRBV5-6 to TRBJ1-5; D perhaps matches TRBD1 (5 bases). Trimming removed 1 base from V and 0 bases from J, with 8 bases in between. CDR3 length: 15 amino acids. From germline, CDR1 is SGHDT and CDR2 YYEEEE.

A single count supports this clone. The rearrangement joins TRBV6-6 to TRBJ2-7, with D possibly TRBD1 on 6 matching bases. The germline gives CDR1 MNHNY, CDR2 SVGAGI (reference sequence). The CDR3 is 15 residues long. Between the trimmed V and J ends, which lost 2 bases and 3 bases, there was a span of 14 bases. The CDR3 DNA reads as TGTGCCAGCAGTTACCTACAGGGATCGAACTACGAGCAGTACTTC. Its translation is CASSYLQGSNYEQYF.

The gene calls are TRBV5-1 and TRBJ2-7; D is ambiguous. Germline CDR1 reads SGHRS; CDR2 reads YFSETQ. This CDR3 region has 15 residues. V lost 1 base and J 3 bases, leaving 14 bases between the germline ends. The CDR3 coding sequence is TGCGCCAGCAGCTTGTCTCCTCAACGGAACTACGAGCAGTACTTC. The encoded protein is CASSLSPQRNYEQYF. Together with reference TRBV5-1 and TRBJ2-7, the CDR3 gives the full variable domain: KAGVTQTPRYLIKTRGQQVTLSCSPISGHRSVSWYQQTPGQGLQFLFEYFSETQRNKGNFPGRFSGRQFSNSRSEMNVSTLELGDSALYLCASSLSPQRNYEQYFGPGTRLTVT.

This chain connects TRBV28 to TRBJ2-7; 7 bases line up with TRBD2. Germline assignment: CDR1 MDHEN and CDR2 SYDVKM. Trimming at V came to 6 bases and at J to 5 bases, leaving 13 bases not matched to a gene. The CDR3 contains 15 residues. The CDR3 sequence is CASSRRAGKFHEQYF. The CDR3, as DNA: TGTGCCAGCAGCCGCCGAGCGGGGAAATTTCACGAGCAGTACTTC.

The J gene is TRBJ2-2, the V gene TRBV28; 7 nucleotides align to TRBD2. Germline V gene lookup returns CDR1 MDHEN and CDR2 SYDVKM. J was trimmed by 5 bases and V by 2 bases; bases with no gene match: 8. This CDR3 has 16 residues. The CDR3 nucleotides are TGTGCCAGCAGTTTAATTCTTCCGGGAGGTACCGGGGAGCTGTTTTTT. The encoded protein is CASSLILPGGTGELFF.

This chain uses TRBV5-1 with TRBJ2-7, with a weak D call TRBD1 (6 bases). The CDR3 runs to 13 residues. V lost 5 bases and J lost 7, with 16 bases in between. The germline V gene encodes CDR1 SGHRS and CDR2 YFSETQ. CDR3 in amino acids: CASRADSLGEQYF. CDR3 sequence (DNA): TGCGCCAGCAGAGCGGACAGCTTGGGGGAGCAGTACTTC.

The J gene is TRBJ2-7, the V gene TRBV5-6; a possible D gene is TRBD2 (6 bases). The ends were cut back, 0 bases at V and 6 bases at J, with 13 bases in the middle. CDR3 length: 14 residues. Germline values: CDR1 SGHDT, CDR2 YYEEEE. CDR3 sequence (DNA): TGTGCCAGCAGCTTGGTCGGGGGACCGGGCGAGCAGTACTTC. Protein product: CASSLVGGPGEQYF.

This chain links TRBV5-8 with TRBJ1-4; D is unclear. The CDR3 sequence is 13 residues long. Germline V gene lookup returns CDR1 SGHTS and CDR2 YDEGEE. Between the trimmed V and J ends, which lost 4 bases and 6 bases, there was a span of 10 bases. The CDR3 protein is CASSHLADEKLFF. For the CDR3, the DNA is TGTGCCAGCAGCCACCTTGCGGATGAAAAACTGTTTTTT.

The V call is TRBV19, the J call TRBJ1-5; a weak D match, TRBD1 (5 bases). The CDR3 is 12 amino acids. The germline CDR1 and CDR2 sequences are LNHDA and SQIVND (reference sequence). The V end was cut by 4 bases, the J end by 7 bases, with 8 bases between. The CDR3 bases are TGTGCCAGTAGTACCAGGGCCCAGCCCCAGCATTTT. Translating gives CASSTRAQPQHF.

The chain combines TRBV18 with TRBJ2-2; D may correspond to TRBD1 or TRBD2 (5 bases each). This CDR3 is 16 amino acids long. Germline V gives CDR1 KGHSH, CDR2 LQKENI. Trimming stripped 4 bases from V and 1 base from J, with 13 bases between. CDR3 nucleotide sequence: TGTGCCAGCTCACGAACCGGGACGGTGAACACCGGGGAGCTGTTTTTT. It encodes CASSRTGTVNTGELFF.

This sequence joins TRBV29-1 and TRBJ2-7; 10 bases line up with TRBD1. J lost 3 bases, V lost 6 bases, and 5 bases had no gene match. CDR1 and CDR2 from the germline V gene are SQVTM and ANQGSEA. The CDR3 has 13 residues. As DNA, the CDR3 is TGCAGCGTAGCAGGACAGGGGGACTACGAGCAGTACTTC. Its protein is CSVAGQGDYEQYF.

J is TRBJ2-5 and V is TRBV5-1; the match to TRBD2 covers 8 bases. The junction had 6 bases not matched to a gene; V was cut back by 4 bases and J by 4 bases. The CDR3 consists of 14 residues. Germline-derived CDR1 and CDR2 are SGHRS and YFSETQ. The CDR3 here is CASSRGGSGETQYF. As DNA, the CDR3 is TGCGCCAGCAGCCGGGGGGGTTCAGGAGAGACCCAGTACTTC.

CDR3 amino acids: CASSLGGTVSYEQYF. CDR3 nucleotides: TGCGCCAGCAGCTTGGGAGGGACAGTATCCTACGAGCAGTACTTC. The J gene is TRBJ2-7, the V gene TRBV5-1; 7 nucleotides match TRBD1. V lost 0 bases and J lost 1; bases outside the gene matches: 4. Per the germline V gene, CDR1 is SGHRS and CDR2 is YFSETQ. The length of the CDR3 is 15 residues. The full variable domain, its missing parts supplied by reference TRBV5-1 and TRBJ2-7, is KAGVTQTPRYLIKTRGQQVTLSCSPISGHRSVSWYQQTPGQGLQFLFEYFSETQRNKGNFPGRFSGRQFSNSRSEMNVSTLELGDSALYLCASSLGGTVSYEQYFGPGTRLTVT.

This clone has a single count. The chain joins TRBV25-1 to TRBJ2-7; weak D call: TRBD2 (6 bases). The CDR3 sequence is 12 residues long. V lost 9 bases to trimming and J lost 3 bases, with 12 bases between them. Germline assignment: CDR1 MGHDK and CDR2 SYGVNS. This CDR3 is CASTGGDYEQYF. The CDR3 DNA reads as TGTGCCAGTACGGGCGGGGACTACGAGCAGTACTTC.

The rearrangement uses TRBV5-4 and TRBJ2-2; 14 bases map to TRBD2. The junction had 3 bases not matched to a gene; V was cut back by 4 bases and J by 4 bases. Germline values: CDR1 SGHNT, CDR2 YYREEE (reference sequence). This CDR3 spans 16 amino acids. The chain's CDR3 is CASSPGLAGGTGELFF. As DNA, the CDR3 is TGTGCCAGCAGCCCCGGACTAGCGGGAGGCACCGGGGAGCTGTTTTTT.

This clone was picked up one time. The genes are TRBV7-2 and TRBJ1-2, with a weak D call TRBD1 (6 bases). The V gene's germline CDR1 is SGHTA and CDR2 FQGNSA. The V end lost 1 base, the J end lost 5 bases, and 14 bases lay between the germline ends. The CDR3 extends over 15 amino acids. CDR3: CASSLGLQGGYGYTF. The CDR3 DNA reads TGTGCCAGCAGCTTAGGTTTACAGGGAGGGTATGGCTACACCTTC.

The rearrangement joins TRBV7-6 to TRBJ2-1, with D possibly TRBD1 on 6 matching bases. CDR3 length: 16 amino acids. Trimming took 5 bases from V and 0 from J, leaving 14 bases between them. CDR1 is SGHVS, CDR2 FNYEAQ, per germline. CDR3 nucleotides: TGTGCCAGCAGCCCCATACAGGGAAGCTCCTACAATGAGCAGTTCTTC. Its translation: CASSPIQGSSYNEQFF.

The gene calls are TRBV7-2 and TRBJ2-7; D gene uncertain. The CDR3 loop spans 12 amino acids. V gave up 3 bases and J gave up 6 bases, with 9 bases separating them. Germline V lookup: CDR1 SGHTA, CDR2 FQGNSA. The CDR3 DNA is TGTGCCAGCAGCTTCTCCCGCGTCGAGCAGTACTTC. This codes for CASSFSRVEQYF.

For this clone: The junction departs from germline at one end; a sequencing error may be responsible. The rearrangement links TRBV28 to TRBJ1-1, with a weak D call TRBD1 (5 bases). Germline assignment: CDR1 MDHEN and CDR2 SYDVKM. The CDR3 is 16 residues long. The CDR3 loop is CAGRLTQGRRATEAFF. CDR3 bases: TGTGCCGGCAGGTTGACCCAGGGTAGGAGGGCCACTGAAGCTTTCTTT.